These 23 T cell receptor beta chains came from one sample sequenced in a study of blood T cell repertoires in COVID-19. Sequencing used immunoSEQ multiplex PCR; TCRdb keeps in-frame clones, though not all of them. The sample holds roughly 260,000 clones; around 86% are singletons and the top ten take approximately 2.5%. The sequencing input was PBMCs or T cells enriched from blood (not recorded which). The receptors shown here come from a woman between 18 and 29 years old who had recovered from COVID-19.

This clone was seen a single time. V is TRBV7-8 and J is TRBJ2-7, with a weak D call TRBD2 (6 bases). This CDR3 is built from 14 residues. Germline V CDR1 and CDR2: SGHVS, FQNEAQ. V was shortened by 0 bases and J by 6 bases, with 12 bases between the two germline ends. Here the CDR3 reads CASSLAHGGAEQYF. The CDR3 coding sequence is TGTGCCAGCAGCTTAGCCCACGGGGGAGCCGAGCAGTACTTC.

The chain recombines TRBV19 with TRBJ1-5, with 9 positions matching TRBD1. The V segment lost 8 bases and the J segment 2 bases; nucleotides outside the gene matches: 1. This CDR3 contains 13 residues. From germline, CDR1 is LNHDA and CDR2 SQIVND (reference sequence). Here the CDR3 reads CASRTGGNQPQHF. CDR3 DNA: TGTGCCAGTCGGACAGGGGGCAATCAGCCCCAGCATTTT.

The chain employs TRBV3-1 (or the pseudogene TRBV3-2) and TRBJ2-1; maybe TRBD2 (6 bases). Trimming took off 4 bases at V and 5 bases at J, with 15 bases between the two ends. Germline lookup yields CDR1 LGHDT and CDR2 YNNKEL (reference sequence). CDR3 size: 15 residues. The CDR3 loop reads CASSPRVAVDNEQFF. CDR3 coding DNA: TGTGCCAGCAGCCCCCGGGTAGCGGTCGACAATGAGCAGTTCTTC.

The chain combines TRBV4-2 with TRBJ2-1, with a weak D call TRBD2 (5 bases). Germline-derived CDR1 and CDR2 are LGHNA and YNFKEQ. The CDR3 consists of 14 residues. Trimming cost V 4 bases and J 7 bases, with 14 bases left between them. CDR3 sequence reads: CASSLTTGNNEQFF. The CDR3 DNA reads TGTGCCAGCAGCCTAACAACGGGAAATAATGAGCAGTTCTTC.

The chain uses TRBV11-3 and TRBJ1-1, with 7 bases matching TRBD1. In germline, CDR1 is SGHNT, CDR2 YENEEA. V dropped 3 bases and J dropped 7; count of bases not matched to a gene: 5. The CDR3 loop spans 13 amino acids. Here the CDR3 reads CASSLTGLGEAFF. CDR3 DNA sequence: TGTGCCAGCAGCTTGACAGGGTTGGGTGAAGCTTTCTTT. The full variable domain, its missing parts supplied by reference TRBV11-3 and TRBJ1-1, is EAGVVQSPRYKIIEKKQPVAFWCNPISGHNTLYWYLQNLGQGPELLIRYENEEAVDDSQLPKDRFSAERLKGVDSTLKIQPAELGDSAVYLCASSLTGLGEAFFGQGTRLTVV.

The chain recombines TRBV19 with TRBJ2-1, with 9 bases fitting TRBD1. Trimming at V came to 5 bases and at J to 7 bases, leaving 15 bases not matched to a gene. The CDR3 contains 17 residues. From germline, CDR1 is LNHDA and CDR2 SQIVND (reference sequence). The CDR3 protein is CASSLLLGQGGGNEQFF. In nucleotides, the CDR3 is TGTGCCAGTAGTCTACTATTGGGACAGGGAGGGGGTAATGAGCAGTTCTTC.

The chain carries TRBV6-6 and TRBJ1-1; TRBD1 might be the D (5 bases). Deletions cut 0 bases from V and 7 bases from J, with 12 bases between. Germline CDR1 and CDR2: MNHNY and SVGAGI (reference sequence). The CDR3 is made up of 14 amino acids. The CDR3 region is CASSYSTQVHEAFF. CDR3 in DNA: TGTGCCAGCAGTTACTCTACACAGGTCCATGAAGCTTTCTTT.

The V gene is TRBV29-1, the J gene TRBJ2-5, with D possibly matching TRBD1 (6 bases). V was shortened by 4 bases and J by 5 bases, with 11 bases between the two germline ends. Germline assignment: CDR1 SQVTM and CDR2 ANQGSEA. The CDR3 runs 12 residues. CDR3 protein: CSVVGGEETQYF. The CDR3 coding sequence is TGCAGCGTTGTAGGGGGAGAGGAGACCCAGTACTTC.

The V gene is TRBV11-2, the J gene TRBJ2-1; D remains unclear. Trimming removed 8 bases from V and 7 bases from J, with 9 bases in between. The CDR3 is 11 residues long. The germline gives CDR1 SGHAT, CDR2 FQNNGV. In DNA, the CDR3 is TGTGCCAGCGGCCTCTTGAATGAGCAGTTCTTC. The encoded protein is CASGLLNEQFF.

The chain uses TRBV6-6 and TRBJ1-4; D is unclear. The CDR3 has 19 residues. Germline V gene lookup returns CDR1 MNHNY and CDR2 SVGAGI (reference sequence). V dropped 5 bases and J dropped 4 bases, with 26 bases sitting between them. CDR3 DNA sequence: TGTGCCAGCAGTCCACCGCGGTGGCAAAATAGACCCAATAATGAAAAACTGTTTTTT. It encodes CASSPPRWQNRPNNEKLFF.

The chain combines TRBV28 with TRBJ1-5; TRBD1 matches 7 bases. V lost 4 bases, J lost 0 bases, and 3 bases stayed unmatched. Germline CDR1 reads MDHEN; CDR2 reads SYDVKM. The CDR3 is made up of 15 amino acids. The CDR3 nucleotides read TGTGCCAGCAGTTACGGGACAGATAGCAATCAGCCCCAGCATTTT. It translates to CASSYGTDSNQPQHF. Full variable domain (rest looked up from reference TRBV28 and TRBJ1-5): DVKVTQSSRYLVKRTGEKVFLECVQDMDHENMFWYRQDPGLGLRLIYFSYDVKMKEKGDIPEGYSVSREKKERFSLILESASTNQTSMYLCASSYGTDSNQPQHFGDGTRLSIL.

The chain couples TRBV11-3 to TRBJ1-1; no clear D gene. Trimming cost V 0 bases and J 6 bases, with 11 bases left between them. CDR1 is SGHNT and CDR2 is YENEEA in the germline V gene. This CDR3 spans 14 amino acids. CDR3 sequence reads: CASSLDRSPSEAFF. As DNA, the CDR3 is TGTGCCAGCAGCTTAGATCGGTCACCCTCTGAAGCTTTCTTT.

This chain connects TRBV7-7 to TRBJ2-2, with a possible D match to TRBD1 (6 bases). The germline V gene has CDR1 SSHAT and CDR2 FNYEAQ (reference sequence). This CDR3 region has 14 residues. V shed 5 bases and J shed 9 bases, with 16 bases lying between them. The CDR3 bases are TGTGCCAGCAGCCCCAGGGGTGGGGACCGGGAGCTGTTTTTT. This encodes CASSPRGGDRELFF.

This clone appeared once. CDR3 nucleotides: TGTGCCAGCAGGAGAAGTTTCTCCTACAATGAGCAGTTCTTC. This sequence encodes CASRRSFSYNEQFF. V gene TRBV28 combines with J gene TRBJ2-1; D gene uncertain. The CDR3 contains 14 residues. CDR1 MDHEN and CDR2 SYDVKM come from the germline V gene. Trimming removed 6 bases from V and 0 bases from J, with 9 bases in between.

The chain links TRBV4-1 to TRBJ1-2; D gene ambiguous. V was pared by 0 bases and J by 1 base, with 6 bases between. CDR3 length: 14 amino acids. Germline V CDR1 and CDR2: MGHRA, YSYEKL. Written as DNA, the CDR3 is TGCGCCAGCAGCCAAGATCAGAATAACTATGGCTACACCTTC. It specifies CASSQDQNNYGYTF.

V usage is TRBV21-1 and J usage is TRBJ2-3; TRBD1, as called in the table, went unchecked against the DNA. TRBV21-1 is shown as a pseudogene. The CDR3 sequence is 20 residues long. CDR3 DNA sequence: TGTGCCAGCAGGAAGTTGGCTGGACAACTTAGTTTCGATGATCCGGATACGCAGTATTTT. It codes for CASRKLAGQLSFDDPDTQYF.

This chain links TRBV5-1 with TRBJ1-4; the D gene is possibly TRBD1 (6 bases). CDR1 and CDR2 (germline): SGHRS, YFSETQ. The CDR3 consists of 13 residues. V was pared by 0 bases and J by 8 bases, with 8 bases between. The CDR3 region has the DNA TGCGCCAGCAGCTTGGGGACAGAAGAAAAACTGTTTTTT. Protein sequence: CASSLGTEEKLFF.

This chain connects TRBV7-9 to TRBJ1-1; TRBD1 is a possible D gene (5 bases). With 5 bases removed from V and 4 bases from J, the gap between germline ends came to 17 bases. The germline V gene encodes CDR1 SEHNR and CDR2 FQNEAQ (reference sequence). This CDR3 spans 15 amino acids. The CDR3: CASSDTGVGGTEAFF. DNA of the CDR3: TGTGCCAGCAGCGATACAGGAGTGGGGGGCACTGAAGCTTTCTTT.

The V gene is TRBV27, the J gene TRBJ2-3, with D possibly TRBD2 on 5 matching bases. Trimming stripped 8 bases from V and 4 bases from J, with 16 bases between. The CDR3 contains 14 residues. Germline V gene sequence: CDR1 MNHEY, CDR2 SMNVEV (reference sequence). The CDR3 DNA reads as TGTGCCAGCCGATCACTCTACGGGGCAGATACGCAGTATTTT. Its protein is CASRSLYGADTQYF.

V is TRBV5-4 and J is TRBJ2-2; unclear D gene. This CDR3 has 15 residues. Germline CDR1 is SGHNT and CDR2 is YYREEE (reference sequence). The ends were cut back, 0 bases at V and 2 bases at J, with 8 bases in the middle. CDR3 amino acids: CASSLDSFNTGELFF. The CDR3 DNA follows: TGTGCCAGCAGCTTGGACAGCTTTAACACCGGGGAGCTGTTTTTT. The complete variable domain, with remaining parts taken from reference TRBV5-4 and TRBJ2-2, reads ETGVTQSPTHLIKTRGQQVTLRCSSQSGHNTVSWYQQALGQGPQFIFQYYREEENGRGNFPPRFSGLQFPNYSSELNVNALELDDSALYLCASSLDSFNTGELFFGEGSRLTVL.

This clone was detected only once. The V gene is TRBV27, the J gene TRBJ2-1; 7 bases are a match to TRBD2. V dropped 2 bases and J dropped 9; count of bases not matched to a gene: 7. Germline assignment: CDR1 MNHEY and CDR2 SMNVEV (reference sequence). The CDR3 is 14 residues long. Written as DNA, the CDR3 is TGTGCCAGCAGTTTAGGGCGGGAGCAGGCTGAGCAGTTCTTC. This encodes CASSLGREQAEQFF.

This chain connects TRBV10-2 to TRBJ1-4; TRBD1 matches at 12 bases. CDR1 WSHSY and CDR2 SAAADI come from the germline V gene. V lost 6 bases to trimming and J lost 8 bases; unmatched junction nucleotides: 13. The CDR3 runs 17 residues. The CDR3 here is CASRDTGTGGGEEKLFF. The DNA for the CDR3 is TGCGCCAGCAGAGATACCGGGACAGGGGGCGGCGAGGAAAAACTGTTTTTT.

This chain joins TRBV7-3 and TRBJ2-5; 10 bases match TRBD2. The germline V gene encodes CDR1 SGHTA and CDR2 FQGTGA. The V segment lost 1 base and the J segment 5 bases; nucleotides outside the gene matches: 10. There are 17 residues in the CDR3. In DNA, the CDR3 is TGTGCCAGCAGCTTAAAGAGGATAGCGGGAGGAGGGGAGACCCAGTACTTC. Protein sequence: CASSLKRIAGGGETQYF.